This T cell receptor beta chain is drawn from a study of blood T cell repertoires in COVID-19. At the level of the study: COVID-19 samples, acute and convalescent, were from the United States, Italy and Spain. Nucleic acid was either cDNA or gDNA, and it came from T cells, B-cell-depleted T cells, or PBMCs.

Authors' processing steps: Estimates of nucleated cell counts were drawn from the amplification of reference gene primers. TCRdb's copy holds only in-frame clones and misses some; the assay was immunoSEQ multiplex PCR. For V, J and clone size, that table is used; D and trimming come from the DNA. The data contain 250,000 to 300,000 clones, about 88% of them singletons. The source material was peripheral blood. This receptor was identified in a man aged 18 to 30 with active or convalescent COVID-19.

The DNA of the CDR3 is TGCGCCAGCAGCATTCGAGCGGGAGGGCCGACCGGGGAGCTGTTTTTT. Its translation: CASSIRAGGPTGELFF. This rearrangement joins TRBV5-1 to TRBJ2-2, with 10 bases lining up with TRBD2. The CDR3 runs to 16 residues. From germline, CDR1 is SGHRS and CDR2 YFSETQ. Losses at the gene ends were 4 bases for V and 5 bases for J; bases not matched to a gene: 8.